The rows below give T cell receptor beta chains drawn from one sample of a study of CD8+CD57+ T cells in acquired aplastic anemia. MiXCR was run by TCRdb on the reads, yielding one entry per CDR3 protein. Counted here are about 150,000 distinct CDR3 sequences, 40% to 65% occurring once; the ten biggest clones make up more than 10%. Sequences were obtained from sorted CD4+, CD8+, or CD8+CD57+ T cells (not recorded which) from PBMCs. Every receptor here comes from a human donor with aplastic anemia. CDR3s include the opening cysteine and the closing phenylalanine or tryptophan. D genes are given only for firm matches. A clone size is listed for some rows: how often the clone was seen (once, few, many), or a class if it is expanded.

clone_size	j_call	v_call	d_call	cdr3_aa	cdr3_nt
NA	TRBJ1-2	TRBV29-1	NA	CSVVQGGNYGYTF	TGCAGCGTTGTACAGGGAGGTAACTATGGCTACACCTTC
NA	TRBJ1-2	TRBV29-1	NA	CSLHSSYYGYTF	TGCAGCTTGCACAGTTCCTACTATGGCTACACCTTC
NA	TRBJ2-3	TRBV20-1	NA	CSASPHGRIPGRLGTDTQYF	TGCAGTGCTAGCCCCCACGGCCGGATCCCAGGGAGGTTGGGCACAGATACGCAGTATTTT
NA	TRBJ2-3	TRBV20-1	TRBD2	CSVYTSGRTDTQYF	TGCAGTGTTTACACTAGCGGTCGCACAGATACGCAGTATTTT
many	TRBJ2-3	TRBV7-9	TRBD2	CASSLGASGSTDTQYF	TGTGCCAGCAGCTTAGGGGCTAGCGGAAGCACAGATACGCAGTATTTT
NA	TRBJ2-1	TRBV5-1	NA	CASSFGQGAGNEQFF	TGCGCCAGCAGCTTCGGGCAGGGTGCGGGCAATGAGCAGTTCTTC
NA	TRBJ1-1	TRBV11-2	NA	CASDTQGNVAFF	TGTGCCAGCGATACGCAGGGGAACGTGGCTTTCTTT
many	TRBJ2-6	TRBV2	NA	CASRGSAGANVLTF	TGTGCCAGCAGGGGGTCGGCTGGGGCCAACGTCCTGACTTTC
NA	TRBJ1-5	TRBV4-1	NA	CASSQWTPKHQPQHF	TGCGCCAGCAGCCAGTGGACACCCAAACATCAGCCCCAGCATTTT
NA	TRBJ1-4	TRBV30	TRBD1	CAWRPQGDRVEKLFF	TGTGCCTGGAGACCTCAGGGGGACAGGGTTGAAAAACTGTTTTTT
many	TRBJ1-1	TRBV2	NA	CASSEAFGNTEAFF	TGTGCCAGCAGTGAAGCTTTCGGGAACACTGAAGCTTTCTTT
NA	TRBJ1-4	TRBV9	NA	CASSPWGTTNEKLFF	TGTGCCAGCAGCCCCTGGGGCACAACTAATGAAAAACTGTTTTTT
many	TRBJ1-2	TRBV12-3/TRBV12-4	NA	CASSPLPDRPYGYTF	TGTGCCAGCAGCCCGCTCCCCGACCGACCCTATGGCTACACCTTC